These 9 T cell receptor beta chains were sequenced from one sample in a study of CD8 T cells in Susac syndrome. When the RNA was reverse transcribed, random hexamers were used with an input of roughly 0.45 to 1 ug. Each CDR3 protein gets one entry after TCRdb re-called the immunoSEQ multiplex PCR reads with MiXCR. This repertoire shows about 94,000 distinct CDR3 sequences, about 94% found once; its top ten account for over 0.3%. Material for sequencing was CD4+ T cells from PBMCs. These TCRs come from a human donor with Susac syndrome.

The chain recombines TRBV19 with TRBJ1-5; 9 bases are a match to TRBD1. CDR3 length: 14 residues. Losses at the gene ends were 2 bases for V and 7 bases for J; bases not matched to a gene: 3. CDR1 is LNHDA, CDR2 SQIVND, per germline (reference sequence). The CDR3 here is CASSITGGDQPQHF. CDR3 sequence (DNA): TGTGCCAGTAGTATAACAGGGGGCGACCAGCCCCAGCATTTT. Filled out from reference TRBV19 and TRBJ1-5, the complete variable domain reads DGGITQSPKYLFRKEGQNVTLSCEQNLNHDAMYWYRQDPGQGLRLIYYSQIVNDFQKGDIAEGYSVSREKKESFPLTVTSAQKNPTAFYLCASSITGGDQPQHFGDGTRLSIL.

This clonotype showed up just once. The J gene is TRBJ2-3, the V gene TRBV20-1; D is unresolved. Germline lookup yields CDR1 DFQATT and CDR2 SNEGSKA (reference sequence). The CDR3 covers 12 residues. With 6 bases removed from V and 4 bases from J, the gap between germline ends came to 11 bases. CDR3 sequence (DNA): TGCAGTGCCCCGACGACCTCAGATACGCAGTATTTT. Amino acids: CSAPTTSDTQYF.

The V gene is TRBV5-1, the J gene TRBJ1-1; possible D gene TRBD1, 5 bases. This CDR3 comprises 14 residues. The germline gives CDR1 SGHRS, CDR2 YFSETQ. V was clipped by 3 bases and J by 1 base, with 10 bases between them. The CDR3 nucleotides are TGCGCCAGCAGCTACCAGACAGAGAACACTGAAGCTTTCTTT. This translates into CASSYQTENTEAFF.

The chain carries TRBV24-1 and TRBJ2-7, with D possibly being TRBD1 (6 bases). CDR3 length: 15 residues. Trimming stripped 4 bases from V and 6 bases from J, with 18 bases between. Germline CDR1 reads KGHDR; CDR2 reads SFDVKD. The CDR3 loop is CATSEGGVEKGEQYF. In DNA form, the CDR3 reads TGTGCCACCAGTGAAGGGGGAGTCGAGAAGGGCGAGCAGTACTTC.

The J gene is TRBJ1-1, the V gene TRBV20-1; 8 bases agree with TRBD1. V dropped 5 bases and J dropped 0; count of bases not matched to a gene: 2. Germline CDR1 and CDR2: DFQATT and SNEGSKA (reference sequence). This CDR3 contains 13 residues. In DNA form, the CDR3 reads TGCAGTGCTGACAGGGGCATGAACACTGAAGCTTTCTTT. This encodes CSADRGMNTEAFF.

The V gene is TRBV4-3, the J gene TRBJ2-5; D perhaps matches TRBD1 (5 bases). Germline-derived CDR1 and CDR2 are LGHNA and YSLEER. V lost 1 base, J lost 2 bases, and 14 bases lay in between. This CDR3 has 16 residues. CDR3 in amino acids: CASSQAVTGPQETQYF. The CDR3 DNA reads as TGCGCCAGCAGCCAAGCGGTCACAGGCCCGCAAGAGACCCAGTACTTC.

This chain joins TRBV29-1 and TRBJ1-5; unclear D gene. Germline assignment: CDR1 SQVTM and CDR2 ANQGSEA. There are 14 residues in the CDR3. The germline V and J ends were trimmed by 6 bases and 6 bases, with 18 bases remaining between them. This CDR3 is CSVSSAGKSQPQHF. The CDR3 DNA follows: TGCAGCGTCTCATCGGCGGGGAAGAGTCAGCCCCAGCATTTT.

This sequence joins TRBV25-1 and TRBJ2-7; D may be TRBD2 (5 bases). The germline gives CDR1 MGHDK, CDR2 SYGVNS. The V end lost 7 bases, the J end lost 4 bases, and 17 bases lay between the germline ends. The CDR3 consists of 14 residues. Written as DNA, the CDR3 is TGTGCCAGCACCTCCACATCGCCGGGGTACGAGCAGTACTTC. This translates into CASTSTSPGYEQYF.

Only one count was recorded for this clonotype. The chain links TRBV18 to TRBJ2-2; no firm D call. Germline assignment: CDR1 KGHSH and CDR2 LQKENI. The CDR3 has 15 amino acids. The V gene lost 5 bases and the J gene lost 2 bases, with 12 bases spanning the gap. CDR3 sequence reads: CASSLKAANTGELFF. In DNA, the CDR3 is TGTGCCAGCTCATTAAAGGCGGCTAACACCGGGGAGCTGTTTTTT.